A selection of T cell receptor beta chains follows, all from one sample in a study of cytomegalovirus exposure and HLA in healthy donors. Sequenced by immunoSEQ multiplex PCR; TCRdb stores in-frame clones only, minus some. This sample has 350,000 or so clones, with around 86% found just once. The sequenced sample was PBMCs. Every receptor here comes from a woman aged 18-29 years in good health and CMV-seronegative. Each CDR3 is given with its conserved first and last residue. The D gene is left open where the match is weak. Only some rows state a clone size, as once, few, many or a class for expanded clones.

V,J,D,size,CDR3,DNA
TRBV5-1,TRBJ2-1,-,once,CASTSAYNEQFF,TGCGCCAGCACATCAGCGTACAATGAGCAGTTCTTC
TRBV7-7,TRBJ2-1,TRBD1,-,CASSAGQGGDNEQFF,TGTGCCAGCAGCGCCGGACAGGGGGGTGACAATGAGCAGTTCTTC
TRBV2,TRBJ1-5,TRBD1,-,CASSGTGQGWNQPQHF,TGTGCCAGCAGTGGGACCGGACAGGGGTGGAATCAGCCCCAGCATTTT
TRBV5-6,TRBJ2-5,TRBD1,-,CASSPSDREETQYF,TGTGCCAGCAGCCCCAGTGACAGGGAAGAGACCCAGTACTTC
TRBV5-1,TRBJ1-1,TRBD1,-,CASSARQGSTNTEAFF,TGCGCCAGCAGCGCGAGACAGGGGTCAACGAACACTGAAGCTTTCTTT
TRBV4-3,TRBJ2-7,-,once,CASSQDFPTESYEQYF,TGCGCCAGCAGCCAAGACTTCCCTACCGAGTCCTACGAGCAGTACTTC
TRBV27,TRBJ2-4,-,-,CASSLRAWEAKNIQYF,TGTGCCAGCAGTTTGCGTGCCTGGGAGGCCAAAAACATTCAGTACTTC
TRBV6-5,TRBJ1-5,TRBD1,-,CASRLTGTSNQPQHF,TGTGCCAGCAGACTGACAGGGACGAGCAATCAGCCCCAGCATTTT
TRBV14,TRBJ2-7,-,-,CASSQRRGYEQYF,TGTGCCAGCAGCCAACGGAGAGGCTACGAGCAGTACTTC
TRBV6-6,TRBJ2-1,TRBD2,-,CASSYSASGSNEQFF,TGTGCCAGCAGTTACTCGGCTAGCGGGAGTAATGAGCAGTTCTTC
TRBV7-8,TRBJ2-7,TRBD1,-,CASSLGTGVHSLF,TGTGCCAGCAGCTTAGGGACAGGCGTGCACTCCCTCTTC
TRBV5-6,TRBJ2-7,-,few,CASSSDGAAVEQYF,TGTGCCAGCAGCTCCGATGGGGCAGCAGTCGAGCAGTACTTC
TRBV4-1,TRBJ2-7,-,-,CASSPAEAYEQYF,TGCGCCAGCAGCCCCGCGGAGGCCTACGAGCAGTACTTC
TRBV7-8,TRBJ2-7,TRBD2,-,CASSLASGSMYEQYF,TGTGCCAGCAGCTTAGCTAGCGGGAGTATGTACGAGCAGTACTTC
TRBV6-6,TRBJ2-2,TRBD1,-,CASSYLVGQGSGELFF,TGTGCCAGCAGTTACTTGGTGGGACAGGGTTCCGGGGAGCTGTTTTTT
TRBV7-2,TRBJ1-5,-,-,CASSIMGGQWGNQPQHF,TGTGCCAGCAGCATCATGGGCGGACAGTGGGGCAATCAGCCCCAGCATTTT
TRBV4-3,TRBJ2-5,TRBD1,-,CASSLGQGEETQYF,TGCGCCAGCAGCCTGGGACAGGGAGAAGAGACCCAGTACTTC
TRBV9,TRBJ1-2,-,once,CASSVSGGSPYGYTF,TGTGCCAGCAGCGTATCGGGGGGATCCCCCTATGGCTACACCTTC
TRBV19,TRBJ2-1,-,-,CASSNTQYNEQFF,TGTGCCAGTAGTAACACACAGTACAATGAGCAGTTCTTC
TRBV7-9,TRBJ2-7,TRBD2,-,CASSWGDYYEQYF,TGTGCCAGCAGCTGGGGGGACTACTACGAGCAGTACTTC
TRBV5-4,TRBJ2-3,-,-,CASSLASSSTDTQYF,TGTGCCAGCAGCTTGGCGTCCAGTAGCACAGATACGCAGTATTTT
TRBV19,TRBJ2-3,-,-,CASSLTDTQYF,TGTGCCAGTAGCCTGACAGATACGCAGTATTTT
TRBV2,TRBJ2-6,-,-,CASSGQQAGANVLTF,TGTGCCAGCAGTGGGCAGCAGGCTGGGGCCAACGTCCTGACTTTC
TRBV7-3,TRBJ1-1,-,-,CASSFRDGTEAFF,TGTGCCAGCAGCTTCAGGGATGGGACTGAAGCTTTCTTT
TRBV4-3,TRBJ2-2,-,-,CASSPLGVLGGELFF,TGCGCCAGCAGCCCCCTCGGGGTTTTGGGCGGGGAGCTGTTTTTT
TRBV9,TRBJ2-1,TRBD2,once,CASSVGRTSLSYNEQFF,TGTGCCAGCAGCGTAGGAAGGACTAGTCTCTCCTACAATGAGCAGTTCTTC
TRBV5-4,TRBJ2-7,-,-,CASSLPGQLSYEQYF,TGTGCCAGCAGCCTACCGGGACAACTCTCCTACGAGCAGTACTTC
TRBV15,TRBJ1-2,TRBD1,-,CATSSVRLGGEGYTF,TGTGCCACCAGCAGCGTTCGATTAGGGGGCGAAGGCTACACCTTC
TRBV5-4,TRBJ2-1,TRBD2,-,CASSLAGGPSSYNEQFF,TGTGCCAGCAGCTTGGCGGGAGGCCCTAGCTCCTACAATGAGCAGTTCTTC